The 2 T cell receptor beta chains listed next were all sequenced from one sample in a study of T-cell reconstitution after alpha-beta-depleted transplantation in children. Preparing the TCRbeta library involved the use of unique molecular identifiers. MiXCR, applied by TCRdb to the PCR reads, yields one record per CDR3 protein. This table holds roughly 98,000 distinct CDR3 sequences, 15% found once. The specimen was PBMCs, mostly from graft donor cells, collected 180 days after TCRalphabeta/CD19-depleted stem cell transplant. Receptor source: a male patient aged 2 to 10 who had a stem cell transplant for acute lymphoblastic leukemia, so the T cells may come from the graft donor.

The chain uses TRBV11-1 and TRBJ2-1; no clear D gene. Germline CDR1 reads SGHAT; CDR2 reads FQDESV (reference sequence). The CDR3 covers 15 residues. The V end was cut by 1 base, the J end by 2 bases, with 9 bases between. This chain's CDR3 is CASSLGQEPYNEQFF. CDR3 DNA sequence: TGTGCCAGCAGCTTAGGGCAGGAACCCTACAATGAGCAGTTCTTC.

This clonotype showed up just a few times. The rearrangement uses TRBV7-8 and TRBJ1-2; tentatively, D is TRBD1 (5 bases). V shed 4 bases and J shed 3 bases, with 21 bases lying between them. The CDR3 spans 17 residues. Germline V gene data show CDR1 as SGHVS and CDR2 as FQNEAQ. CDR3 region: CASSSRGDVPTHYGYTF. The CDR3 region has the DNA TGTGCCAGCAGCTCTCGCGGGGACGTCCCCACTCACTATGGCTACACCTTC.